A single sample gave rise to the 32 T cell receptor beta chains below, sequenced in a study of blood T cell repertoires in COVID-19. TCRdb keeps only in-frame clones here, not all; method: immunoSEQ multiplex PCR. The top ten clones hold approximately 25% of a sample with approximately 80,000 clones, 80% to 85% of them seen once. The specimen sequenced was peripheral blood. The receptors derive from a human donor in a cohort sampled during active COVID-19.

The rearrangement links TRBV18 to TRBJ2-2; a possible D gene is TRBD1 (6 bases). V was pared by 0 bases and J by 1 base, with 15 bases between. Germline V gives CDR1 KGHSH, CDR2 LQKENI. The CDR3 covers 18 residues. The CDR3 nucleotides read TGTGCCAGCTCACCACCGAACTGGGACAACGAGAACACCGGGGAGCTGTTTTTT. Translated, it gives CASSPPNWDNENTGELFF.

The gene calls are TRBV27 and TRBJ1-1; the D is unclear. This CDR3 is 13 amino acids long. CDR1 MNHEY and CDR2 SMNVEV come from the germline V gene (reference sequence). V shed 3 bases and J shed 1 base, with 6 bases lying between them. The DNA for the CDR3 is TGTGCCAGCAGTTTTAGCGGGAACACTGAAGCTTTCTTT. It yields the protein CASSFSGNTEAFF.

The V call is TRBV7-9, the J call TRBJ1-1; 7 bases map to TRBD1. V lost 1 base and J lost 6; bases outside the gene matches: 14. This CDR3 is built from 17 residues. Germline V CDR1 and CDR2: SEHNR, FQNEAQ (reference sequence). CDR3 protein: CASSLGFGPDRAAEAFF. CDR3 sequence (DNA): TGTGCCAGCAGCTTAGGCTTTGGGCCCGACAGGGCCGCTGAAGCTTTCTTT.

The CDR3 nucleotides are TGCGCCAGCAGCTTGGGCGGTCCCTACGAGCAGTACTTC. Its protein product is CASSLGGPYEQYF. The J gene is TRBJ2-7, the V gene TRBV5-1; D ambiguous. V dropped 0 bases and J dropped 2 bases, with 6 bases sitting between them. This CDR3 contains 13 residues. The germline gives CDR1 SGHRS, CDR2 YFSETQ.

J is TRBJ2-7 and V is TRBV27; no clear D gene. V gave up 0 bases and J gave up 0 bases, with 6 bases separating them. The CDR3 contains 14 residues. Germline V gives CDR1 MNHEY, CDR2 SMNVEV (reference sequence). CDR3 coding DNA: TGTGCCAGCAGTTTATCTCCCGGCTCCTACGAGCAGTACTTC. Amino acids: CASSLSPGSYEQYF.

The chain is built from TRBV11-2 and TRBJ2-5; TRBD2 might be the D (6 bases). V was cut by 6 bases and J by 2 bases, with 19 bases left in between. The CDR3 consists of 16 residues. Germline CDR1 is SGHAT and CDR2 is FQNNGV. CDR3 loop: CASSFAPGTFQETQYF. The CDR3 DNA reads TGTGCCAGCAGTTTTGCTCCAGGGACTTTTCAAGAGACCCAGTACTTC.

The chain joins TRBV29-1 to TRBJ1-2; a weak D match, TRBD1 (5 bases). This CDR3 contains 12 residues. V shed 7 bases and J shed 2 bases, with 11 bases lying between them. Germline assignment: CDR1 SQVTM and CDR2 ANQGSEA. CDR3 residues: CSAGQSNYGYTF. The DNA for the CDR3 is TGCAGCGCCGGACAATCCAACTATGGCTACACCTTC.

This clone was seen more than once but under ten times. The CDR3 DNA sequence: TGTGCCAGCAGTGACACAGGAAACACCATATATTTT. This codes for CASSDTGNTIYF. This chain links TRBV6-1 with TRBJ1-3; D unresolved. The germline V and J ends were trimmed by 3 bases and 4 bases, with 4 bases remaining between them. CDR1 and CDR2 from the germline V gene are MNHNS and SASEGT. The CDR3 runs to 12 residues.

The chain couples TRBV10-3 to TRBJ1-5; D is perhaps TRBD1 (5 bases). The V gene lost 0 bases and the J gene lost 0 bases, with 12 bases spanning the gap. Germline V gives CDR1 ENHRY, CDR2 SYGVKD. This CDR3 region has 17 residues. The CDR3 sequence is CAISESLDGGSNQPQHF. CDR3 DNA sequence: TGTGCCATCAGTGAGTCACTGGACGGGGGTAGCAATCAGCCCCAGCATTTT.

The gene calls are TRBV5-1 and TRBJ2-7; D possibly corresponds to TRBD2 (6 bases). V was trimmed by 4 bases and J by 5 bases, leaving 13 bases between them. This CDR3 has 13 amino acids. In germline, CDR1 is SGHRS, CDR2 YFSETQ. Here the CDR3 DNA reads TGCGCCAGCAGCCCCAGGACGGGGGACGAGCAGTACTTC. This translates into CASSPRTGDEQYF.

This chain links TRBV2 with TRBJ1-6; a possible D gene is TRBD1 (5 bases). Germline V gene lookup returns CDR1 SNHLY and CDR2 FYNNEI. Deletions cut 6 bases from V and 7 bases from J, with 19 bases between. The CDR3 is 16 residues long. The CDR3 coding sequence is TGTGCCAGCAGGGGTCCCCCCGGGGGGACCAATTCACCCCTCCACTTT. Residues: CASRGPPGGTNSPLHF.

V and J are TRBV11-2 and TRBJ2-7; the D gene is possibly TRBD1 (5 bases). The CDR3 totals 12 residues. Germline V gene sequence: CDR1 SGHAT, CDR2 FQNNGV. Between the trimmed V and J ends, which lost 5 bases and 2 bases, there was a span of 7 bases. The CDR3 bases are TGTGCCAGCAGCCAGGACACCTACGAGCAGTACTTC. This encodes CASSQDTYEQYF.

The rearrangement uses TRBV5-1 and TRBJ2-3, with D tentatively TRBD1 (6 bases). Per germline, CDR1 SGHRS and CDR2 YFSETQ. V gave up 4 bases and J gave up 2 bases, with 14 bases separating them. This CDR3 has 15 amino acids. CDR3 sequence: CASSHNRDTTDTQYF. The CDR3, as DNA: TGCGCCAGCAGCCACAACCGGGACACCACAGATACGCAGTATTTT.

V is TRBV29-1 and J is TRBJ1-1; no reliable D call. The CDR3 runs 13 residues. V was clipped by 6 bases and J by 0 bases, with 11 bases between them. The germline V gene encodes CDR1 SQVTM and CDR2 ANQGSEA. The CDR3 sequence: CSVRALLNTEAFF. In nucleotides, the CDR3 is TGCAGCGTGCGGGCCTTACTGAACACTGAAGCTTTCTTT. The complete variable domain, with remaining parts taken from reference TRBV29-1 and TRBJ1-1, reads SAVISQKPSRDICQRGTSLTIQCQVDSQVTMMFWYRQQPGQSLTLIATANQGSEATYESGFVIDKFPISRPNLTFSTLTVSNMSPEDSSIYLCSVRALLNTEAFFGQGTRLTVV.

The V and J genes are TRBV10-1 and TRBJ2-3; possible D gene TRBD2, 6 bases. V lost 4 bases and J lost 1, with 9 bases in between. CDR1 and CDR2 from the germline V gene are WNHNN and SYGVQD (reference sequence). CDR3 length: 14 residues. This CDR3 reads CASSATSRTDTQYF. The CDR3, as DNA: TGCGCCAGCAGTGCAACTAGCCGCACAGATACGCAGTATTTT.

This clone occurred once. The gene calls are TRBV6-1 and TRBJ1-1; tentatively, D is TRBD1 (6 bases). V shed 4 bases and J shed 0 bases, with 15 bases lying between them. The germline V gene has CDR1 MNHNS and CDR2 SASEGT. This CDR3 spans 16 amino acids. The CDR3 loop reads CASSVPGQDMNTEAFF. The CDR3 region has the DNA TGTGCCAGCAGTGTCCCGGGACAAGATATGAACACTGAAGCTTTCTTT.

J is TRBJ1-1 and V is TRBV9; possible D gene TRBD1, 5 bases. Trimming left V 1 base short and J 1 base short, with 5 bases between. CDR3 length: 13 residues. The germline V gene encodes CDR1 SGDLS and CDR2 YYNGEE. DNA of the CDR3: TGTGCCAGCAGCGTAACAGGGAACACTGAAGCTTTCTTT. Translating gives CASSVTGNTEAFF.

This clone was observed a single time. V and J are TRBV2 and TRBJ1-1; D perhaps matches TRBD1 (6 bases). Per the germline V gene, CDR1 is SNHLY and CDR2 is FYNNEI. Trimming shortened V by 4 bases and J by 0 bases, and 12 bases separated the two germline ends. The CDR3 loop spans 15 amino acids. The CDR3 protein is CASSVQGIMNTEAFF. CDR3 coding DNA: TGTGCCAGCAGTGTACAGGGAATTATGAACACTGAAGCTTTCTTT. Variable domain in full (rest from reference TRBV2 and TRBJ1-1): EPEVTQTPSHQVTQMGQEVILRCVPISNHLYFYWYRQILGQKVEFLVSFYNNEISEKSEIFDDQFSVERPDGSNFTLKIRSTKLEDSAMYFCASSVQGIMNTEAFFGQGTRLTVV.

The rearrangement links TRBV7-3 to TRBJ1-3, with D possibly TRBD1 on 5 matching bases. Germline values: CDR1 SGHTA, CDR2 FQGTGA. CDR3 length: 15 amino acids. V lost 5 bases, J lost 0 bases, and 11 bases lay in between. CDR3 bases: TGTGCCAGCAGCCAGGGACTGAACTCTGGAAACACCATATATTTT. Translated, it gives CASSQGLNSGNTIYF.

The V call is TRBV7-9, the J call TRBJ2-2, with TRBD1 matching over 9 bases. There are 18 residues in the CDR3. Germline CDR1 reads SEHNR; CDR2 reads FQNEAQ (reference sequence). V lost 4 bases and J lost 1; bases outside the gene matches: 10. The CDR3 DNA sequence: TGTGCCAGCAGCTCCAGGTTACTGGGACAGGGGAACACCGGGGAGCTGTTTTTT. It codes for CASSSRLLGQGNTGELFF.

This chain connects TRBV3-1 (or the pseudogene TRBV3-2) to TRBJ2-7; possible D gene TRBD1, 6 bases. Germline CDR1 and CDR2: LGHDT and YNNKEL (reference sequence). This CDR3 has 15 residues. Trimming shortened V by 1 base and J by 1 base, and 11 bases separated the two germline ends. The CDR3 region is CASSQVAGASYEQYF. The CDR3 nucleotides read TGTGCCAGCAGCCAAGTTGCAGGGGCTTCCTACGAGCAGTACTTC.

This clone came up once. The CDR3 sequence is CASSRTGSNQPQHF. CDR3 coding DNA: TGTGCCAGCAGCCGGACAGGGTCGAATCAGCCCCAGCATTTT. The V call is TRBV6-2 or TRBV6-3, the J call TRBJ1-5; 8 bases are a match to TRBD1. The ends lost 6 bases at V and 4 bases at J; junction bases unmatched: 5. Germline V gene sequence: CDR1 MNHEY, CDR2 SVGEGT. The CDR3 is made up of 14 amino acids.

The genes are TRBV10-1 and TRBJ2-5, with 9 positions matching TRBD1. Germline CDR1 is WNHNN and CDR2 is SYGVQD (reference sequence). V was pared by 6 bases and J by 5 bases, with 4 bases of the junction left unmatched. The CDR3 extends over 13 amino acids. The CDR3 is CASREGQGETQYF. For the CDR3, the DNA is TGCGCCAGCAGAGAAGGACAGGGGGAGACCCAGTACTTC.

V is TRBV30 and J is TRBJ1-2; D might be TRBD1 (5 bases). The ends were cut back, 5 bases at V and 3 bases at J, with 16 bases in the middle. The CDR3 runs 14 residues. CDR1 is GTSNPN and CDR2 is SVGIG in the germline V gene (reference sequence). CDR3 amino acids: CAWGGRSFDYGYTF. The CDR3 nucleotides read TGTGCCTGGGGGGGGAGGAGTTTCGACTATGGCTACACCTTC.

This chain links TRBV27 with TRBJ1-2; 11 bases are shared with TRBD1. The CDR3 is 14 amino acids. CDR1 MNHEY and CDR2 SMNVEV come from the germline V gene (reference sequence). The junction had 3 bases not matched to a gene; V was cut back by 5 bases and J by 4 bases. CDR3 protein: CASSKDRGPYGYTF. CDR3 DNA sequence: TGTGCCAGCAGTAAGGACAGGGGGCCCTATGGCTACACCTTC.

The rearrangement joins TRBV28 to TRBJ2-7; D is perhaps TRBD1 (5 bases). CDR1 is MDHEN and CDR2 is SYDVKM in the germline V gene. The V end was cut by 6 bases, the J end by 2 bases, with 14 bases between. The CDR3 extends over 14 amino acids. The CDR3 reads CASRRQGAAYEQYF. The DNA for the CDR3 is TGTGCCAGCAGGCGGCAGGGCGCAGCCTACGAGCAGTACTTC.

This clone came up once. The chain links TRBV4-1 to TRBJ2-2, with 7 bases that match TRBD1. The V segment lost 2 bases and the J segment 1 base; nucleotides outside the gene matches: 7. Germline values: CDR1 MGHRA, CDR2 YSYEKL. This CDR3 contains 17 residues. The CDR3 loop reads CASSQILQGRNTGELFF. CDR3 nucleotide sequence: TGCGCCAGCAGCCAAATCCTACAGGGGCGGAACACCGGGGAGCTGTTTTTT.

This clone was counted once. The chain recombines TRBV9 with TRBJ1-1; D perhaps matches TRBD1 (5 bases). The V gene lost 0 bases and the J gene lost 4 bases, with 13 bases spanning the gap. The germline CDR1 and CDR2 sequences are SGDLS and YYNGEE. The CDR3 spans 15 residues. CDR3 DNA sequence: TGTGCCAGCAGCGTAGGGGGAGGGGCTGGCACTGAAGCTTTCTTT. This encodes CASSVGGGAGTEAFF.

This chain uses TRBV3-1 (or the pseudogene TRBV3-2) with TRBJ1-2; D gene uncertain. The germline gives CDR1 LGHDT, CDR2 YNNKEL (reference sequence). This CDR3 spans 15 amino acids. Deletions cut 6 bases from V and 0 bases from J, with 14 bases between. CDR3 loop: CASSPTLGANYGYTF. The CDR3 nucleotides are TGTGCCAGCAGTCCGACCCTCGGAGCTAACTATGGCTACACCTTC.

This chain joins TRBV18 and TRBJ1-1; the D gene is possibly TRBD1 (5 bases). Germline V gives CDR1 KGHSH, CDR2 LQKENI. The CDR3 spans 14 residues. Trimming cost V 3 bases and J 1 base, with 9 bases left between them. DNA of the CDR3: TGTGCCAGCTCACCCAACACAGGGAACACTGAAGCTTTCTTT. Translated: CASSPNTGNTEAFF.

This clone came up once. This chain connects TRBV14 to TRBJ2-1; 7 bases are shared with TRBD2. This CDR3 spans 14 amino acids. V lost 2 bases to trimming and J lost 8 bases; unmatched junction nucleotides: 6. The germline CDR1 and CDR2 sequences are SGHDN and FVKESK. CDR3 DNA sequence: TGTGCCAGCAGCCAACAATGGGGGGGGGATGAGCAGTTCTTC. It is translated as CASSQQWGGDEQFF.

Only a few counts were recorded for this clone. The chain combines TRBV10-1 with TRBJ2-2, with 11 positions matching TRBD1. Germline V gives CDR1 WNHNN, CDR2 SYGVQD (reference sequence). The CDR3 spans 15 residues. V shed 4 bases and J 3 bases; nucleotides not matched to a gene: 1. CDR3 in DNA: TGCGCCAGCAGTGTGGGACAGGGGGACACCGGGGAGCTGTTTTTT. Its translation is CASSVGQGDTGELFF.